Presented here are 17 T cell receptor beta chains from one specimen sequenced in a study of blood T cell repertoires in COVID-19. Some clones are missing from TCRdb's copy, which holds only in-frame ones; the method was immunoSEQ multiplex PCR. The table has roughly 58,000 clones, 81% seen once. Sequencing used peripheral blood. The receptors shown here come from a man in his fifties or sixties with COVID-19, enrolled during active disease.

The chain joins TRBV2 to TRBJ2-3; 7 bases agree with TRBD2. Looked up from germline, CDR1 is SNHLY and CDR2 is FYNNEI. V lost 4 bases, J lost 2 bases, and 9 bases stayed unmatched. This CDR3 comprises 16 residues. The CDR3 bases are TGTGCCAGCAGTGTCCCCTGGGGGGGGTCCACAGATACGCAGTATTTT. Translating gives CASSVPWGGSTDTQYF.

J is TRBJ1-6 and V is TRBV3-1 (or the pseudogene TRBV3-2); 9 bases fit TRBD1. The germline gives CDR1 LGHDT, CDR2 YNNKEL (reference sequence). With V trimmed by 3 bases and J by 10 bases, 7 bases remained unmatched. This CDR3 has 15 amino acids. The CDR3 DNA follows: TGTGCCAGCAGCCAGAGGGACAGGGTGGGATCACCCCTCCACTTT. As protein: CASSQRDRVGSPLHF.

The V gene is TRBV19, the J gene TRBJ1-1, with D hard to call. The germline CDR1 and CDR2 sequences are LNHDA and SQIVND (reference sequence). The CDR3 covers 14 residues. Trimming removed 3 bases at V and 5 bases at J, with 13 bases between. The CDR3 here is CASSIRWPETEAFF. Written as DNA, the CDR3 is TGTGCCAGTAGTATCAGGTGGCCAGAGACTGAAGCTTTCTTT. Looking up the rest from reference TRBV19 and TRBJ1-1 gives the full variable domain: DGGITQSPKYLFRKEGQNVTLSCEQNLNHDAMYWYRQDPGQGLRLIYYSQIVNDFQKGDIAEGYSVSREKKESFPLTVTSAQKNPTAFYLCASSIRWPETEAFFGQGTRLTVV.

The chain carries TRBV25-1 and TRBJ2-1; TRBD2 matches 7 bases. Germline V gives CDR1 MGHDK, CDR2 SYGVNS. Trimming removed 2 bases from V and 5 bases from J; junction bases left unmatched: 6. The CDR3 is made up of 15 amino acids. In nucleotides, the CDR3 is TGTGCCAGCAGTGAACAGGGACTAACGGACAATGAGCAGTTCTTC. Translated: CASSEQGLTDNEQFF.

This CDR3 is CAISEAPGDTNEKLFF. In nucleotides, the CDR3 is TGTGCCATCAGTGAGGCCCCGGGTGATACTAATGAAAAACTGTTTTTT. The chain is built from TRBV10-3 and TRBJ1-4; no firm D call. Looked up from germline, CDR1 is ENHRY and CDR2 is SYGVKD. The CDR3 is made up of 16 amino acids. Between the trimmed V and J ends, which lost 2 bases and 2 bases, there was a span of 12 bases.

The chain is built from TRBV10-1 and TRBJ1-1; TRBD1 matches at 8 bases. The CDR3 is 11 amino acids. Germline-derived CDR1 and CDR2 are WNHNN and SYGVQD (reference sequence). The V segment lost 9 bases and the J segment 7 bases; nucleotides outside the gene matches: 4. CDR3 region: CARRTGNEAFF. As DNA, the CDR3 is TGCGCCAGAAGGACAGGGAATGAAGCTTTCTTT.

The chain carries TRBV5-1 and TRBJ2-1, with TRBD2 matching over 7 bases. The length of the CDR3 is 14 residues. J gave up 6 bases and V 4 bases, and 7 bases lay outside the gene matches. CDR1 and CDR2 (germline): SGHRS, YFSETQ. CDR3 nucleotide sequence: TGCGCCAGCAGCCCACTAGCGCGACCCAATGAGCAGTTCTTC. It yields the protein CASSPLARPNEQFF.

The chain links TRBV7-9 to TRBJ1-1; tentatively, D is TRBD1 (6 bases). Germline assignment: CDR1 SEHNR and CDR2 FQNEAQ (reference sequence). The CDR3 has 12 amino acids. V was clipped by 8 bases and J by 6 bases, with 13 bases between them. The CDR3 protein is CASGQRGSEAFF. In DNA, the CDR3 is TGTGCCAGCGGCCAGAGGGGGTCTGAAGCTTTCTTT.

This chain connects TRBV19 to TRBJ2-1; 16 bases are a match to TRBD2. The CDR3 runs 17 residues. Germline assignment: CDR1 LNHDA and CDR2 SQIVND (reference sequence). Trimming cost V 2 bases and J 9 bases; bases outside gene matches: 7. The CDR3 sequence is CASSIFIGTSGGGEQFF. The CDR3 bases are TGTGCCAGTAGTATATTCATCGGGACTAGCGGGGGGGGTGAGCAGTTCTTC.

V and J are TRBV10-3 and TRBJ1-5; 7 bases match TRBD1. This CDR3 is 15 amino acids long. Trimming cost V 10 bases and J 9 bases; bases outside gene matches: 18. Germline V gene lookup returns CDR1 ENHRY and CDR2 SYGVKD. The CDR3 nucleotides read TGTGCCACCGGACAGCCAGGGGGATACAGCGGGCCCCAGCATTTT. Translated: CATGQPGGYSGPQHF.

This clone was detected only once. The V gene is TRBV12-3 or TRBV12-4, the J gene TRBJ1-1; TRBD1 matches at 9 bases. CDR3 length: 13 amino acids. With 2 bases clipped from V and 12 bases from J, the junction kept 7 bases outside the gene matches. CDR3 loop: CASSLSGTGRTFF. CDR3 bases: TGTGCCAGCAGTTTATCTGGGACAGGGAGAACTTTCTTT.

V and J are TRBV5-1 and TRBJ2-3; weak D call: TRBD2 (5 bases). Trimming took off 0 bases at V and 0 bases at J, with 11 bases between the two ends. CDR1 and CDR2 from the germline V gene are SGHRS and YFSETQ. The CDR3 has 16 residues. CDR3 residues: CASSLAAAASTDTQYF. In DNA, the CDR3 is TGCGCCAGCAGCTTGGCTGCAGCGGCTAGCACAGATACGCAGTATTTT.

CDR3 residues: CASSLTQGSGELFF. CDR3 bases: TGTGCCAGCAGCTTAACCCAGGGGTCCGGGGAGCTGTTTTTT. This chain connects TRBV7-2 to TRBJ2-2, with a possible D match to TRBD1 (6 bases). Germline V gene sequence: CDR1 SGHTA, CDR2 FQGNSA. Trimming shortened V by 2 bases and J by 6 bases, and 10 bases separated the two germline ends. The CDR3 loop spans 14 amino acids. The full variable domain, in which reference TRBV7-2 and TRBJ2-2 provide the parts outside the CDR3, is GAGVSQSPSNKVTEKGKDVELRCDPISGHTALYWYRQSLGQGLEFLIYFQGNSAPDKSGLPSDRFSAERTGGSVSTLTIQRTQQEDSAVYLCASSLTQGSGELFFGEGSRLTVL.

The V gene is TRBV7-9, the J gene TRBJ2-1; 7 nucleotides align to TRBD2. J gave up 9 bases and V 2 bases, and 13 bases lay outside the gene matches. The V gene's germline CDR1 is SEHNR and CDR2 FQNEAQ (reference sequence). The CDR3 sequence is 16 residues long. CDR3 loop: CASSLWSSGLPSEQFF. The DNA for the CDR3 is TGTGCCAGCAGCTTATGGAGTAGCGGGCTTCCCAGTGAGCAGTTCTTC.

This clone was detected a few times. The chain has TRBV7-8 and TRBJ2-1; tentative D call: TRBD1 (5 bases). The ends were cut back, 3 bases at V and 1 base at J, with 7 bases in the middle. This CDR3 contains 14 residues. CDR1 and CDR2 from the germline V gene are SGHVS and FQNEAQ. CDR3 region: CASSFRESYNEQFF. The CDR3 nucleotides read TGTGCCAGCAGCTTCAGGGAATCCTACAATGAGCAGTTCTTC.

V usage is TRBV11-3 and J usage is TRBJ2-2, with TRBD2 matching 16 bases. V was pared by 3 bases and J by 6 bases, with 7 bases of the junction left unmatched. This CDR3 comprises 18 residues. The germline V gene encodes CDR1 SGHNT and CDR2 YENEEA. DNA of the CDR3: TGTGCCAGCAGCTTTGCGGTGGGACTAGCGGGAGGGCCCGGGGAGCTGTTTTTT. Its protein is CASSFAVGLAGGPGELFF.

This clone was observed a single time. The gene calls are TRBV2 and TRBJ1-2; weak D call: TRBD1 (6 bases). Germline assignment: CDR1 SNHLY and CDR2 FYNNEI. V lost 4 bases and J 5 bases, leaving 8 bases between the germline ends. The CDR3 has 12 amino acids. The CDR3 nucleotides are TGTGCCAGCAGTGTGGACAGATATGGCTACACCTTC. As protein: CASSVDRYGYTF.